Listed below are T cell receptor beta chains from one sample, sequenced in a study of T cell responses to AZD1222 COVID-19 vaccine. Sequencing was performed with immunoSEQ multiplex PCR; in TCRdb, only in-frame clones are kept and a portion is missing. Among 75,000 to 95,000 clones listed, roughly 90% were seen once. This specimen consisted of peripheral blood, obtained on day 0 of MenACWY control vaccination. Source of these receptors: an adult in good health. Both conserved end residues are part of each CDR3. Fields, in order: D gene, V gene, J gene, clone size, CDR3 protein, CDR3 DNA. The D gene is left open where the match is weak. Clone size is given for some rows only: seen once, a few or many times, or a class if the clone is expanded.

>-|TRBV7-2|TRBJ1-1|-
CASSVAGSMNTEAFF
TGTGCCAGCAGCGTGGCCGGAAGTATGAACACTGAAGCTTTCTTT
>-|TRBV28|TRBJ1-5|once
CASSLLGQTSNQPQHF
TGTGCCAGCAGTTTATTAGGACAGACTAGCAATCAGCCCCAGCATTTT
>-|TRBV7-3|TRBJ1-6|-
CASSLTGLDSPLHF
TGTGCCAGCAGCTTAACTGGGCTAGATTCACCCCTCCACTTT
>TRBD2|TRBV19|TRBJ2-2|once
CASRKAASGAELFF
TGTGCCAGTAGAAAAGCGGCTAGCGGGGCGGAGCTGTTTTTT
>TRBD1|TRBV18|TRBJ2-2|-
CASSPPGQGKTGELFF
TGTGCCAGCTCACCACCGGGACAGGGAAAAACCGGGGAGCTGTTTTTT
>-|TRBV27|TRBJ2-7|-
CASSLWVGREQYF
TGTGCCAGCAGTTTATGGGTGGGGCGCGAGCAGTACTTC
>-|TRBV7-2|TRBJ2-5|-
CASSAQETQYF
TGTGCCAGCAGCGCCCAAGAGACCCAGTACTTC
>TRBD2|TRBV4-3|TRBJ2-3|-
CASSQLNSGGITDTQYF
TGCGCCAGCAGCCAATTGAATAGCGGGGGTATCACAGATACGCAGTATTTT
>-|TRBV12-3/TRBV12-4|TRBJ2-1|-
CASSFIGEQFF
TGTGCCAGCAGTTTCATAGGGGAACAGTTCTTC
>-|TRBV6-2/TRBV6-3|TRBJ2-7|-
CASSSPQGGNTYEQYF
TGTGCCAGCAGTTCCCCGCAGGGGGGGAATACCTACGAGCAGTACTTC
>-|TRBV18|TRBJ1-4|-
CASSQGAATNEKLFF
TGTGCCAGCTCCCAGGGAGCTGCAACTAATGAAAAACTGTTTTTT
>-|TRBV13|TRBJ1-3|-
CASSFGHSGNTIYF
TGTGCCAGCAGCTTTGGACACTCTGGAAACACCATATATTTT
>-|TRBV21-1|TRBJ1-2|-
CASSRGGYGDSYGYTF
TGTGCCAGCAGCCGCGGTGGGTATGGGGACTCCTATGGCTACACCTTC
>-|TRBV2|TRBJ2-5|-
CASSEVVGAGETQYF
TGTGCCAGCAGTGAAGTTGTGGGGGCTGGGGAGACCCAGTACTTC
>TRBD1|TRBV6-2/TRBV6-3|TRBJ1-5|-
CASSTPPRDSFNQPQHF
TGTGCCAGCAGTACACCGCCCCGGGACAGTTTCAATCAGCCCCAGCATTTT
>-|TRBV6-5|TRBJ1-3|-
CASRPPGSEVNTIYF
TGTGCCAGCAGACCACCGGGCTCCGAGGTGAACACCATATATTTT
>-|TRBV19|TRBJ1-5|-
CASSTTAHSNQPQHF
TGTGCCAGTAGTACCACAGCCCATAGCAATCAGCCCCAGCATTTT
>-|TRBV13|TRBJ2-3|-
CASSLDGDTQYF
TGTGCCAGCAGCTTAGATGGAGATACGCAGTATTTT
>-|TRBV7-2|TRBJ2-5|once
CASSLVSETQYF
TGTGCCAGCAGCTTAGTTAGTGAGACCCAGTACTTC
>-|TRBV4-3|TRBJ1-2|-
CASSVGERGYTF
TGCGCCAGTTCGGTAGGGGAACGTGGCTACACCTTC
>TRBD1|TRBV11-3|TRBJ2-5|-
CASSLDGEGGIQETQYF
TGTGCCAGCAGCTTAGATGGCGAAGGGGGCATTCAAGAGACCCAGTACTTC
>TRBD1|TRBV11-3|TRBJ1-2|-
CASRAGTGDVYGYTF
TGTGCCAGCAGAGCCGGGACAGGGGATGTCTATGGCTACACCTTC
>TRBD2|TRBV27|TRBJ2-1|-
CASSILGGGNEQFF
TGTGCCAGCAGTATCCTAGGCGGGGGCAATGAGCAGTTCTTC
>TRBD1|TRBV9|TRBJ1-4|once
CASSNRGSGEKLFF
TGTGCCAGCAGCAACAGGGGTTCGGGTGAAAAACTGTTTTTT
>-|TRBV2|TRBJ1-1|-
CASRIKPNTEAFF
TGTGCCAGCCGGATTAAACCGAACACTGAAGCTTTCTTT
>-|TRBV6-5|TRBJ1-1|-
CASEKTVNTEAFF
TGTGCCAGCGAAAAGACAGTGAACACTGAAGCTTTCTTT
>-|TRBV10-2|TRBJ2-1|-
CASSWDWVNEQFF
TGCGCCAGTTCTTGGGACTGGGTGAATGAGCAGTTCTTC
>TRBD1|TRBV9|TRBJ1-2|once
CASSVASRQGGGYTF
TGTGCCAGCAGCGTAGCTTCAAGACAGGGCGGTGGCTACACCTTC
>TRBD1|TRBV5-1|TRBJ2-1|-
CASSRDSYSYNEQFF
TGCGCCAGCAGTCGGGACAGCTATTCCTACAATGAGCAGTTCTTC
>TRBD1|TRBV6-5|TRBJ1-1|-
CASRRTGEDQAFF
TGTGCCAGCAGGCGGACAGGAGAAGACCAAGCTTTCTTT
>TRBD1|TRBV3-1/TRBV3-2|TRBJ2-7|few
CASSQDPGTGGDEQYF
TGTGCCAGCAGCCAAGACCCCGGGACAGGGGGCGACGAGCAGTACTTC
>TRBD1|TRBV7-8|TRBJ2-1|-
CASSFQDRVFNEQFF
TGTGCCAGCAGCTTTCAGGACAGGGTCTTCAATGAGCAGTTCTTC
>-|TRBV6-5|TRBJ2-1|once
CASREPTYNEQFF
TGTGCCAGCAGGGAGCCAACCTACAATGAGCAGTTCTTC
>-|TRBV13|TRBJ1-2|-
CASSQGGPYGYTF
TGTGCCAGCAGCCAAGGCGGGCCTTATGGCTACACCTTC
>-|TRBV6-4|TRBJ1-2|-
CASRQGIGGYTF
TGTGCCAGCAGACAGGGAATTGGTGGCTACACCTTC
>-|TRBV6-2/TRBV6-3|TRBJ1-4|-
CASSGDWQYEKLFF
TGTGCCAGCAGCGGGGATTGGCAGTACGAAAAACTGTTTTTT
>-|TRBV30|TRBJ1-6|-
CAWSSGRVYSPLHF
TGTGCCTGGAGTTCTGGCAGGGTTTATTCACCCCTCCACTTT
>TRBD1|TRBV5-1|TRBJ1-2|-
CASSVARDRALYTF
TGCGCCAGCAGCGTCGCCCGGGACAGAGCTCTCTACACCTTC
>-|TRBV5-1|TRBJ2-2|once
CASSSTPQGNTGELFF
TGCGCCAGCAGCTCCACCCCCCAGGGTAACACCGGGGAGCTGTTTTTT
>TRBD1|TRBV5-6|TRBJ2-7|few
CASSEIRTGGLGYEQYF
TGTGCCAGCAGCGAGATCAGGACAGGGGGCTTGGGCTACGAGCAGTACTTC
>-|TRBV11-2|TRBJ1-1|-
CASSGLGGNTEAFF
TGTGCCAGCAGCGGACTTGGAGGAAACACTGAAGCTTTCTTT
>TRBD1|TRBV27|TRBJ1-2|-
CASNGIPTGTGGNDYGYTF
TGTGCCAGCAACGGTATACCGACCGGGACAGGGGGAAATGACTATGGCTACACCTTC
>TRBD1|TRBV5-1|TRBJ1-5|-
CASRPTGGGQPQHF
TGCGCCAGCAGGCCGACAGGGGGCGGTCAGCCCCAGCATTTT
>-|TRBV19|TRBJ1-2|-
CASSIDPGNYGYTF
TGTGCCAGTAGTATAGATCCGGGTAACTATGGCTACACCTTC
>-|TRBV5-1|TRBJ2-7|many
CASSLLGVNPYEQYF
TGCGCCAGCAGCCTCCTTGGAGTGAACCCCTACGAGCAGTACTTC
>-|TRBV7-2|TRBJ1-3|once
CASSRSAGNTIYF
TGTGCCAGCAGCCGCAGCGCCGGAAACACCATATATTTT
>-|TRBV29-1|TRBJ1-2|-
CSVEEGLAGSRYGYTF
TGCAGCGTTGAAGAGGGTTTGGCAGGGTCGAGGTATGGCTACACCTTC
>TRBD2|TRBV27|TRBJ2-5|once
CASRLAGELQETQYF
TGTGCCAGCAGGTTAGCGGGGGAACTCCAAGAGACCCAGTACTTC
>TRBD1|TRBV29-1|TRBJ1-3|-
CSVETGAGNTIYF
TGCAGCGTTGAGACAGGGGCTGGAAACACCATATATTTT
>-|TRBV11-2|TRBJ1-4|once
CASSLSARTTNEKLFF
TGTGCCAGCAGCTTGAGTGCACGGACAACTAATGAAAAACTGTTTTTT
>-|TRBV28|TRBJ2-6|once
CASSSHGSLLSGANVLTF
TGTGCCAGCAGTTCGCATGGCAGCCTCCTCTCTGGGGCCAACGTCCTGACTTTC
>TRBD1|TRBV7-3|TRBJ1-1|-
CASSQDRDTEAFF
TGTGCCAGCAGTCAGGACAGGGACACTGAAGCTTTCTTT
>-|TRBV10-2|TRBJ1-5|-
CASSDNSNQPQHF
TGCGCCAGCAGTGACAATAGCAATCAGCCCCAGCATTTT
>-|TRBV19|TRBJ1-1|once
CASSDILGNTEAFF
TGTGCCAGTAGCGACATCCTCGGGAACACTGAAGCTTTCTTT
>-|TRBV10-3|TRBJ1-2|-
CAISESGVLVDGYTF
TGTGCCATCAGTGAGTCTGGGGTGTTAGTGGATGGCTACACCTTC
>TRBD1|TRBV6-1|TRBJ1-2|once
CASKPGQGYGYTF
TGTGCCAGCAAACCGGGACAGGGGTATGGCTACACCTTC
>TRBD1|TRBV2|TRBJ2-4|-
CASSEIRGHLIQYF
TGTGCCAGCAGTGAAATTAGGGGGCATCTCATTCAGTACTTC
>-|TRBV3-1/TRBV3-2|TRBJ2-5|-
CASSQDRLVMTQYF
TGTGCCAGCAGCCAAGATAGACTTGTGATGACCCAGTACTTC
>-|TRBV7-9|TRBJ2-5|-
CASSLDSETQYF
TGTGCCAGCAGCTTAGACTCGGAGACCCAGTACTTC